What follows are 3 T cell receptor beta chains derived from one specimen sequenced in a study of read filtering for tumor transcriptome and immune sequencing. Molecular barcoded adaptors covering alpha/delta and beta/gamma chains were used on approximately 400 ng RNA. TCRdb analysed the reads with MiXCR anew, one entry per CDR3 protein. The sample includes approximately 62,000 distinct CDR3 sequences, less than 20% of them seen just once. The source material was a population of CD138-negative cells sorted from bone marrow. These receptors all stem from a donor aged 40 or over with multiple myeloma.

This clonotype came up a few times. A junction boundary mismatches the germline segment, possibly from a read error. V gene TRBV3-1 combines with J gene TRBJ2-5; tentatively, D is TRBD1 (5 bases). Germline CDR1 reads LGHDT; CDR2 reads YNNKEL (reference sequence). CDR3 length: 12 residues. This CDR3 is CVSSQGWETQYF. In nucleotides, the CDR3 is TGTGTCAGCAGCCAGGGATGGGAGACCCAGTACTTC.

In its sample, this clonotype was seen many times. V is TRBV7-9 and J is TRBJ2-2; D is perhaps TRBD2 (6 bases). CDR1 and CDR2 from the germline V gene are SEHNR and FQNEAQ (reference sequence). This CDR3 region has 18 residues. V dropped 3 bases and J dropped 6 bases, with 23 bases sitting between them. The CDR3 region is CASSFYIIRSGEAGELFF. In nucleotides, the CDR3 is TGTGCCAGCAGCTTCTATATAATTCGATCGGGAGAGGCCGGGGAGCTGTTTTTT.

By frequency in the sample, this clonotype is medium-sized. The chain is built from TRBV19 and TRBJ2-2; perhaps TRBD2 as D (5 bases). V was clipped by 4 bases and J by 0 bases, with 12 bases between them. The CDR3 extends over 16 amino acids. Germline-derived CDR1 and CDR2 are LNHDA and SQIVND (reference sequence). CDR3 protein: CASSRTEIANTGELFF. The CDR3 DNA reads TGTGCCAGTAGTAGGACTGAAATTGCGAACACCGGGGAGCTGTTTTTT.